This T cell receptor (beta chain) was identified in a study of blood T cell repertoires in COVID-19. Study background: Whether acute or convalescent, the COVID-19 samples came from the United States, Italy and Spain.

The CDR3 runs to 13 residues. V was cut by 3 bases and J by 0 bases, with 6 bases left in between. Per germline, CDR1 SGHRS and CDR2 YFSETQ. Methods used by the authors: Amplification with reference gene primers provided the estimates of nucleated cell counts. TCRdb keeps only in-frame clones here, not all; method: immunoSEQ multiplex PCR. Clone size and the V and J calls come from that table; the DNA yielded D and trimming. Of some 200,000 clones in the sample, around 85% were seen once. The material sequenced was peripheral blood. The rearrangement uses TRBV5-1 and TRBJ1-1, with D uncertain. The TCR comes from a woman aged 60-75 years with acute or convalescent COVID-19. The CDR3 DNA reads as TGCGCCAGCAGCTCAGAAATGAACACTGAAGCTTTCTTT. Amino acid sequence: CASSSEMNTEAFF.